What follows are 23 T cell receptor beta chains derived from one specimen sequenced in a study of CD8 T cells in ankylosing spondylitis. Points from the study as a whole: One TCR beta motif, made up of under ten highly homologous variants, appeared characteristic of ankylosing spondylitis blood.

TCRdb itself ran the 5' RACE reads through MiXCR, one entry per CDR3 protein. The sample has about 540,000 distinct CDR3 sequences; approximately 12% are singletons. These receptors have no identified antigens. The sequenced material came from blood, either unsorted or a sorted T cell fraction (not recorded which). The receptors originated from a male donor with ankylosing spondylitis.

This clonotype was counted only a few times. The CDR3 is CASRLTTIPLDTQYF. CDR3 DNA: TGTGCCAGCAGATTAACTACAATTCCTTTGGATACGCAGTATTTT. This chain joins TRBV6-5 and TRBJ2-3; D is unresolved. CDR3 length: 15 residues. With 6 bases removed from V and 6 bases from J, the gap between germline ends came to 19 bases. Germline V gene lookup returns CDR1 MNHEY and CDR2 SVGAGI.

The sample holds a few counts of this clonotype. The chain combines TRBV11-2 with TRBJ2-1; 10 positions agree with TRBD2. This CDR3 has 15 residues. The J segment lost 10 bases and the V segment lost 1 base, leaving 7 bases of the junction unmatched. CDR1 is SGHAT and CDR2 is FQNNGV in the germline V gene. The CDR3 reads CASSLVLAGGGEQFF. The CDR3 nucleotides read TGTGCCAGCAGCTTAGTCTTAGCGGGAGGAGGGGAGCAGTTCTTC.

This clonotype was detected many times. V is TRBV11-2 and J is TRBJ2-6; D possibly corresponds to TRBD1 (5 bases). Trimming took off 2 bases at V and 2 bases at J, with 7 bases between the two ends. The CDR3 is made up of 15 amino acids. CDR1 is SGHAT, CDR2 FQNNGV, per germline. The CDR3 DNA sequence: TGTGCCAGCAGCTTACAGGGTACTGGGGCCAACGTCCTGACTTTC. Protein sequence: CASSLQGTGANVLTF.

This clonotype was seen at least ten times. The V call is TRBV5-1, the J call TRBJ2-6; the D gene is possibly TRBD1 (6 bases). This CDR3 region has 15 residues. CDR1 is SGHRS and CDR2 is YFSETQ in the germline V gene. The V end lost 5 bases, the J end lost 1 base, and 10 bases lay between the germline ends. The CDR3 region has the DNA TGCGCCAGCAGAAGGACAGTTTCTGGGGCCAACGTCCTGACTTTC. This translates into CASRRTVSGANVLTF.

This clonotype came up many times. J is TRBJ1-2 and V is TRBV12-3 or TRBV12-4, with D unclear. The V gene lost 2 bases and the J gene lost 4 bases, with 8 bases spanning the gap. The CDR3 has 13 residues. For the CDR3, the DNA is TGTGCCAGCAGTTTACCGGGAGGCTATGGCTACACCTTC. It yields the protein CASSLPGGYGYTF.

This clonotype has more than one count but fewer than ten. The CDR3 coding sequence is TGTGCCAGCTTTCTCCTGGGACAGACCACCTACGAGCAGTACGTC. As protein: CASFLLGQTTYEQYV. The genes are TRBV27 and TRBJ2-7, with 7 bases fitting TRBD1. V dropped 8 bases and J dropped 2; count of bases not matched to a gene: 12. CDR1 MNHEY and CDR2 SMNVEV come from the germline V gene (reference sequence). The CDR3 totals 15 residues.

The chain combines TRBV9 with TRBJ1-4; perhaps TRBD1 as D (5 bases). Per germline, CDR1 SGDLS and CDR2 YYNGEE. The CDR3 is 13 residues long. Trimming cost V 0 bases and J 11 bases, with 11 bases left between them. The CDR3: CASSVEGDSKLFF. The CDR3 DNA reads TGTGCCAGCAGCGTAGAGGGTGACAGCAAACTGTTTTTT.

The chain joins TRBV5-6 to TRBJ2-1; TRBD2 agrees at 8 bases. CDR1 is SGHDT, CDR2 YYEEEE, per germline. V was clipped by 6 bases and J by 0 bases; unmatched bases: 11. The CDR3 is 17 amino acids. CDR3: CASTLLRGRSSYNEQFF. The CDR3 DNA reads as TGTGCCAGCACCCTACTGCGCGGGAGGAGCTCCTACAATGAGCAGTTCTTC.

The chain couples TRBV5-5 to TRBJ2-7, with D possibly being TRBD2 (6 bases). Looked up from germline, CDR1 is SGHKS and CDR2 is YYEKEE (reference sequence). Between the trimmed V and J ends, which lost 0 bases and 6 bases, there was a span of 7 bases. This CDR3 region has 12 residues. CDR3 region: CASSLVGGEQYV. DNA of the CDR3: TGTGCCAGCAGCTTGGTGGGGGGCGAGCAGTACGTC.

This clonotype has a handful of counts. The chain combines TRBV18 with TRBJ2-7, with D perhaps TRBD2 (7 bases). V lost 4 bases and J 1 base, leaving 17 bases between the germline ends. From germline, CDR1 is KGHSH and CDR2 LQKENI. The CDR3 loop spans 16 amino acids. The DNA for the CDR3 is TGTGCCAGCTCACGAGGGGGGGGGGACCTTTCCTACGAGCAGTACGTC. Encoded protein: CASSRGGGDLSYEQYV.

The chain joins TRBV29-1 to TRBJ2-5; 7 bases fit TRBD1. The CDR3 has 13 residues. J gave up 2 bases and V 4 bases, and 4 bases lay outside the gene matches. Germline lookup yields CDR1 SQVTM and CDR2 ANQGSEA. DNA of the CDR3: TGCAGCGTTGTTAGGGGACAGCAAGAGACCCAGTACTTC. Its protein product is CSVVRGQQETQYF.

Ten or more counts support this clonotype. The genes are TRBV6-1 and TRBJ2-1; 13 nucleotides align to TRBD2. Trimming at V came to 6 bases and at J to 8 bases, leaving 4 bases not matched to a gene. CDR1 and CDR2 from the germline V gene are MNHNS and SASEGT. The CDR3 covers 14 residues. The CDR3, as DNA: TGTGCCAGCAGAACTAGCGGGAGGGTAGATGAGCAGTTCTTC. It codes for CASRTSGRVDEQFF.

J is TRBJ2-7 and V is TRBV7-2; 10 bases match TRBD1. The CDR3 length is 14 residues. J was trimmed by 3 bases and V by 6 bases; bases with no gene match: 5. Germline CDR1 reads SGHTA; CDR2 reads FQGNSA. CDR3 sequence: CASRKTGGIYEQYF. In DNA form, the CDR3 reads TGTGCCAGCAGAAAGACAGGGGGCATCTACGAGCAGTACTTC.

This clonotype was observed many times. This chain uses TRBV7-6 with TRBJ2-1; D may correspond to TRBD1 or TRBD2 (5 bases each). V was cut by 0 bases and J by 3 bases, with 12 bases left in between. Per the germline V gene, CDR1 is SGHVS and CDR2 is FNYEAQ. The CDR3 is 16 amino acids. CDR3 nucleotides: TGTGCCAGCAGCTTAGCAGAAGGGGAGTACTACAATGAGCAGTTCTTC. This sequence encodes CASSLAEGEYYNEQFF.

The CDR3 nucleotides read TGTGCCAGACCTCACCGGAGGTTCTTC. Translated, it gives CARPHRRFF. This chain joins TRBV7-4 and TRBJ2-1; no definite D call. This CDR3 is 9 amino acids long. V was trimmed by 9 bases and J by 15 bases, leaving 12 bases between them. CDR1 and CDR2 (germline): SGHVT, SQSDAQ.

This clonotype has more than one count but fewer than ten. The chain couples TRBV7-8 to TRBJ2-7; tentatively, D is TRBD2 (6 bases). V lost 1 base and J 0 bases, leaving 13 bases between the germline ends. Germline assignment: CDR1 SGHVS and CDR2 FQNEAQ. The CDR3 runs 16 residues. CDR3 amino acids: CASSLVWASVSYEQYF. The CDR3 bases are TGTGCCAGCAGCTTAGTATGGGCTAGCGTCTCCTACGAGCAGTACTTC.

CDR3 sequence (DNA): TGCAGCGTTGAAAAAGGACTAGCGAACTCCTACAATGAGCAGTTCTTC. Its protein product is CSVEKGLANSYNEQFF. The chain recombines TRBV29-1 with TRBJ2-1; 9 nucleotides agree with TRBD2. V shed 2 bases, J shed 0 bases, and the junction held 5 bases outside the gene matches. Looked up from germline, CDR1 is SQVTM and CDR2 is ANQGSEA. CDR3 length: 16 amino acids.

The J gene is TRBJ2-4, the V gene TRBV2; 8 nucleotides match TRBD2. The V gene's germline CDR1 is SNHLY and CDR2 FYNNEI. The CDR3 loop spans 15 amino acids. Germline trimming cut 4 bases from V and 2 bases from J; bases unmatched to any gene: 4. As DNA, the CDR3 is TGTGCCAGCAGTGGAGTAGCGGGATCCAAAAACATTCAGTACTTC. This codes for CASSGVAGSKNIQYF. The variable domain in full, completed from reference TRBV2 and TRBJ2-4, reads EPEVTQTPSHQVTQMGQEVILRCVPISNHLYFYWYRQILGQKVEFLVSFYNNEISEKSEIFDDQFSVERPDGSNFTLKIRSTKLEDSAMYFCASSGVAGSKNIQYFGAGTRLSVL.

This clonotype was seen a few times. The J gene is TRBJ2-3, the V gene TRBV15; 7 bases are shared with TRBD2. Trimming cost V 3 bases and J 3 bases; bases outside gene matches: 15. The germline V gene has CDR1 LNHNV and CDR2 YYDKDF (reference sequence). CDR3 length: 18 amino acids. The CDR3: CATSSPGGGGSWTDTQYF. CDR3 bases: TGTGCCACCAGCAGTCCCGGGGGAGGCGGGAGTTGGACAGATACGCAGTATTTT.

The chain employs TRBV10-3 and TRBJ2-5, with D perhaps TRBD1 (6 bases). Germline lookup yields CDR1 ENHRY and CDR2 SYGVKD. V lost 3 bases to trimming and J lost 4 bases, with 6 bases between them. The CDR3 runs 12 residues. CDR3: CAISDRGETQYF. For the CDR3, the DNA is TGTGCCATCAGTGACAGGGGAGAGACCCAGTACTTC.

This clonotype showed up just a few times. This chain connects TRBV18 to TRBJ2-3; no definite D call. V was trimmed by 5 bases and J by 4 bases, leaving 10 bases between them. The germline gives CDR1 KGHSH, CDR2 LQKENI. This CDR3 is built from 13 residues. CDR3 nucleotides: TGTGCCAGCTCAGTCCCTGGGGCAGATACGCAGTATTTT. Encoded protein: CASSVPGADTQYF.

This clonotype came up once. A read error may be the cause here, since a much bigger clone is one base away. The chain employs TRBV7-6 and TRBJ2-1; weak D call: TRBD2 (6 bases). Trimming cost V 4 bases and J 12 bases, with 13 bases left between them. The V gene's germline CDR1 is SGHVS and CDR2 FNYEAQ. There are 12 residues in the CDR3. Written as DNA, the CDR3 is TGTGCCAGCAGCTCCTGGAGGGTGCGGCAGTTCTTC. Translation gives CASSSWRVRQFF.

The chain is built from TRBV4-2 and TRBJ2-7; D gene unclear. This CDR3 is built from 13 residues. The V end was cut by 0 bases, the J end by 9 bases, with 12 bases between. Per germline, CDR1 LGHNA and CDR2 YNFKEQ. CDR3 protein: CASSQDRLGRQYV. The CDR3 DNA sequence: TGTGCCAGCAGCCAAGACCGCCTGGGCAGGCAGTACGTC.